This passage covers 18 T cell receptor beta chains from one sample sequenced in a study of blood T cell repertoires in COVID-19. TCRdb's table, derived via immunoSEQ multiplex PCR, lists solely in-frame clones and lacks some. The repertoire holds over 120,000 clones, with more than 60% as singletons. Specimen: peripheral blood. Receptor source: an older woman with acute or convalescent COVID-19.

J is TRBJ2-1 and V is TRBV5-1, with TRBD2 matching 10 bases. The ends lost 4 bases at V and 0 bases at J; junction bases unmatched: 10. This CDR3 comprises 18 residues. Germline CDR1 is SGHRS and CDR2 is YFSETQ. The CDR3 nucleotides are TGCGCCAGCAGCGCGGGACTAGCGTTTTCCAGCTCCTACAATGAGCAGTTCTTC. It codes for CASSAGLAFSSSYNEQFF. Complete variable domain (other parts from reference TRBV5-1 and TRBJ2-1): KAGVTQTPRYLIKTRGQQVTLSCSPISGHRSVSWYQQTPGQGLQFLFEYFSETQRNKGNFPGRFSGRQFSNSRSEMNVSTLELGDSALYLCASSAGLAFSSSYNEQFFGPGTRLTVL.

This chain uses TRBV5-1 with TRBJ2-3, with 8 bases lining up with TRBD2. This CDR3 contains 15 residues. V lost 2 bases to trimming and J lost 7 bases; unmatched junction nucleotides: 9. Germline V gene sequence: CDR1 SGHRS, CDR2 YFSETQ. Here the CDR3 reads CASSFTSGHSHTQYF. CDR3 sequence (DNA): TGCGCCAGCAGCTTCACTAGCGGCCACTCACATACGCAGTATTTT.

This sequence joins TRBV2 and TRBJ1-6, with 7 nucleotides matching TRBD1. The CDR3 runs to 13 residues. Germline loops: CDR1 SNHLY, CDR2 FYNNEI. The V segment lost 6 bases and the J segment 9 bases; nucleotides outside the gene matches: 5. The CDR3 nucleotides read TGTGCCAGCAGGCGGGACAGTCCTTCACCCCTCCACTTT. This gives the protein CASRRDSPSPLHF.

J is TRBJ1-1 and V is TRBV11-2; D gene ambiguous. The CDR3 has 16 residues. Trimming left V 4 bases short and J 5 bases short, with 20 bases between. Germline V CDR1 and CDR2: SGHAT, FQNNGV. Written as DNA, the CDR3 is TGTGCCAGCAGCTCCGGATACCTTGAGGGCGCTACTGAAGCTTTCTTT. Translation: CASSSGYLEGATEAFF. Drawing the rest from reference TRBV11-2 and TRBJ1-1, the complete variable domain is EAGVAQSPRYKIIEKRQSVAFWCNPISGHATLYWYQQILGQGPKLLIQFQNNGVVDDSQLPKDRFSAERLKGVDSTLKIQPAKLEDSAVYLCASSSGYLEGATEAFFGQGTRLTVV.

V is TRBV14 and J is TRBJ2-1; 9 bases line up with TRBD2. Per germline, CDR1 SGHDN and CDR2 FVKESK. There are 15 residues in the CDR3. V dropped 5 bases and J dropped 4; count of bases not matched to a gene: 6. The CDR3 coding sequence is TGTGCCAGCAGCAGGGCGGGAGGGCTTTACAATGAGCAGTTCTTC. Translation: CASSRAGGLYNEQFF. Full variable domain (remainder filled in from reference TRBV14 and TRBJ2-1): EAGVTQFPSHSVIEKGQTVTLRCDPISGHDNLYWYRRVMGKEIKFLLHFVKESKQDESGMPNNRFLAERTGGTYSTLKVQPAELEDSGVYFCASSRAGGLYNEQFFGPGTRLTVL.

The CDR3 reads CASSLGLAGASDTQYF. Written as DNA, the CDR3 is TGTGCCAGCAGTTTGGGACTAGCGGGAGCGTCAGATACGCAGTATTTT. The chain employs TRBV28 and TRBJ2-3, with TRBD2 matching over 14 bases. V shed 3 bases, J shed 4 bases, and the junction held 3 bases outside the gene matches. CDR1 is MDHEN and CDR2 is SYDVKM in the germline V gene. This CDR3 has 16 amino acids.

This clone was seen only a few times. The chain links TRBV2 to TRBJ2-7; D not certain. The V gene lost 3 bases and the J gene lost 6 bases, with 9 bases spanning the gap. Germline CDR1 and CDR2: SNHLY and FYNNEI. The CDR3 length is 12 residues. The CDR3 spells CASSDPPGEQYF. The CDR3 DNA reads as TGTGCCAGCAGTGACCCCCCAGGCGAGCAGTACTTC.

The J gene is TRBJ2-5, the V gene TRBV28; D perhaps matches TRBD1 (6 bases). This CDR3 contains 13 residues. CDR1 and CDR2 (germline): MDHEN, SYDVKM. V lost 6 bases, J lost 4 bases, and 12 bases lay in between. In nucleotides, the CDR3 is TGTGCCAGCAGCCAAACAGGGTTAGAGACCCAGTACTTC. Its translation: CASSQTGLETQYF.

This rearrangement joins TRBV27 to TRBJ2-1, with TRBD2 identical over 13 bases. Germline trimming cut 5 bases from V and 6 bases from J; bases unmatched to any gene: 7. Germline CDR1 reads MNHEY; CDR2 reads SMNVEV (reference sequence). CDR3 length equals 16 residues. This chain's CDR3 is CASSPSLAGGLNEQFF. CDR3 in DNA: TGTGCCAGCAGTCCCTCACTAGCGGGAGGGCTCAATGAGCAGTTCTTC.

V and J are TRBV30 and TRBJ1-5, with D maybe TRBD1 (5 bases). The CDR3 length is 15 residues. V was cut by 0 bases and J by 7 bases, with 16 bases left in between. CDR1 is GTSNPN and CDR2 is SVGIG in the germline V gene (reference sequence). Here the CDR3 reads CAWSVGQGGWQPQHF. Here the CDR3 DNA reads TGTGCCTGGAGTGTAGGGCAGGGAGGATGGCAGCCCCAGCATTTT.

V is TRBV6-1 and J is TRBJ2-1; TRBD2 matches 14 bases. In germline, CDR1 is MNHNS, CDR2 SASEGT. V lost 3 bases and J lost 7; bases outside the gene matches: 11. There are 18 residues in the CDR3. In DNA, the CDR3 is TGTGCCAGCAGTGAGTCCCCATCGGGACTAGCGGGAGAAAATGAGCAGTTCTTC. As protein: CASSESPSGLAGENEQFF.

V usage is TRBV5-1 and J usage is TRBJ2-2, with 14 bases matching TRBD2. The CDR3 has 19 residues. The germline V gene has CDR1 SGHRS and CDR2 YFSETQ. The trim removed 4 bases at V and 6 bases at J, leaving 14 bases unmatched. The CDR3 sequence is CASSLHGLAGGRGAGELFF. The CDR3 region has the DNA TGCGCCAGCAGCCTCCACGGACTAGCGGGAGGCCGAGGGGCCGGGGAGCTGTTTTTT.

This chain connects TRBV6-5 to TRBJ2-7; D is possibly TRBD1 (5 bases). V dropped 11 bases and J dropped 0 bases, with 14 bases sitting between them. Germline V gene sequence: CDR1 MNHEY, CDR2 SVGAGI. The CDR3 totals 13 residues. CDR3 amino acids: CAASRGSSYEQYF. The CDR3 nucleotides are TGTGCCGCTAGTAGGGGTAGCTCCTACGAGCAGTACTTC.

The chain joins TRBV24-1 to TRBJ1-2; D remains ambiguous. This CDR3 comprises 12 residues. Looked up from germline, CDR1 is KGHDR and CDR2 is SFDVKD. Trimming pared 4 bases from V and 9 bases from J, leaving 11 bases between. The CDR3 nucleotides are TGTGCCACCAGTGACGGCGGGGAAAGCTACACCTTC. This gives the protein CATSDGGESYTF.

This clone appeared once. The chain is built from TRBV28 and TRBJ1-2; 7 bases agree with TRBD1. This CDR3 region has 12 residues. Germline CDR1 MDHEN, CDR2 SYDVKM. The V gene end was trimmed by 8 bases and the J gene end by 4 bases; junction bases not matched to a gene: 4. CDR3 nucleotides: TGTGCCAGCCGCCAGGGGGGCTATGGCTACACCTTC. Translation: CASRQGGYGYTF.

This rearrangement joins TRBV6-5 to TRBJ1-1; unclear D gene. V lost 0 bases, J lost 5 bases, and 13 bases lay in between. The germline gives CDR1 MNHEY, CDR2 SVGAGI. This CDR3 contains 15 residues. The CDR3 reads CASSYSLLGRTEAFF. CDR3 nucleotide sequence: TGTGCCAGCAGTTACTCGTTACTAGGGAGAACTGAAGCTTTCTTT.

This clone was recorded a few times. V and J are TRBV4-1 and TRBJ2-5; a possible D gene is TRBD2 (6 bases). CDR3 length: 16 amino acids. V was pared by 0 bases and J by 5 bases, with 16 bases between. CDR1 and CDR2 from the germline V gene are MGHRA and YSYEKL. The CDR3 sequence is CASSQDSGLAPETQYF. CDR3 nucleotide sequence: TGCGCCAGCAGCCAAGATTCGGGACTGGCGCCGGAGACCCAGTACTTC.

The rearrangement links TRBV25-1 to TRBJ2-7; the match to TRBD2 covers 9 bases. Germline-derived CDR1 and CDR2 are MGHDK and SYGVNS. This CDR3 is built from 14 residues. Trimming at V came to 6 bases and at J to 6 bases, leaving 9 bases not matched to a gene. This chain's CDR3 is CASSPGGRGGEQYF. CDR3 nucleotides: TGTGCCAGCAGCCCGGGAGGGCGGGGGGGCGAGCAGTACTTC.